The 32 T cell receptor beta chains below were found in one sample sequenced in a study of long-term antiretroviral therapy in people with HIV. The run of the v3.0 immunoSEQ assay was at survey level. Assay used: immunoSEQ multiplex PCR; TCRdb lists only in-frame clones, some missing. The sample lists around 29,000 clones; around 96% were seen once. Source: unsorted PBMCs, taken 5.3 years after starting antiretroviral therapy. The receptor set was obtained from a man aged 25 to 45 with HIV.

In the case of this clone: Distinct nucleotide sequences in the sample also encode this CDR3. The CDR3: CASSQDRGRAYEQYF. In DNA form, the CDR3 reads TGCGCCAGCAGCCAAGATCGCGGCAGGGCCTACGAGCAGTACTTC. The chain carries TRBV4-1 and TRBJ2-7; perhaps TRBD1 as D (5 bases). Germline V gene sequence: CDR1 MGHRA, CDR2 YSYEKL. Trimming pared 0 bases from V and 2 bases from J, leaving 11 bases between. The CDR3 has 15 amino acids.

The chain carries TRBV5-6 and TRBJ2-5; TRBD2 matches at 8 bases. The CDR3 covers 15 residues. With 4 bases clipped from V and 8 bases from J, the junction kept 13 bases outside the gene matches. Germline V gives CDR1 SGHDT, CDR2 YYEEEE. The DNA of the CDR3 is TGTGCCAGCAGCACACAACTAGCGGAACTCAGCACCCAGTACTTC. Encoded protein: CASSTQLAELSTQYF.

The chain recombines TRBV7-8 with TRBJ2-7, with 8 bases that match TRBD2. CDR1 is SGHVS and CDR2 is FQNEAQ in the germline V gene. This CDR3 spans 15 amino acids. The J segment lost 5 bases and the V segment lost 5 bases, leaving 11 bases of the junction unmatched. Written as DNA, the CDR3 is TGTGCCAGCAGCCTACCGGTCGGGGGGGCGGACGAGCAGTACTTC. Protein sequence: CASSLPVGGADEQYF.

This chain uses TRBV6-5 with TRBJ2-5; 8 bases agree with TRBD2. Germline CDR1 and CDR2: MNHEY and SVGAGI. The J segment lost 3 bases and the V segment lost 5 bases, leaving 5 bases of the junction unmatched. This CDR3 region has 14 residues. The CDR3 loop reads CASSGGAGEETQYF. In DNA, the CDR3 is TGTGCCAGCAGTGGCGGAGCGGGAGAAGAGACCCAGTACTTC.

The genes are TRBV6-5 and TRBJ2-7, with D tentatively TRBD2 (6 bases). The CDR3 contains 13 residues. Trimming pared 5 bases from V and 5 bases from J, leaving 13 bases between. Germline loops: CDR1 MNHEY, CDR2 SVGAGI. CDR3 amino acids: CASSRGLVDEQYF. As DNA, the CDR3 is TGTGCCAGCAGTCGGGGACTCGTAGACGAGCAGTACTTC.

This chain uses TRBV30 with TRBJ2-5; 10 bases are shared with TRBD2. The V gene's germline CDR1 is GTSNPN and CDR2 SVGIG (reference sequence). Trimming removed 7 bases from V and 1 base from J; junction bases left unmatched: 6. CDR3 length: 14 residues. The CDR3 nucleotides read TGTGCCTTTCGGACTAGCGGAGGCCAAGAGACCCAGTACTTC. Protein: CAFRTSGGQETQYF.

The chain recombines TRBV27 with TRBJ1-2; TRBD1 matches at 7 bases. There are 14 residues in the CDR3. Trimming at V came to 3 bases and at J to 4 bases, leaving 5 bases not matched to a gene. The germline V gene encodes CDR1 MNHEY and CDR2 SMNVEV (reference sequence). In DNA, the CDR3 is TGTGCCAGCAGTTTCAACAGGGGTACCTATGGCTACACCTTC. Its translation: CASSFNRGTYGYTF.

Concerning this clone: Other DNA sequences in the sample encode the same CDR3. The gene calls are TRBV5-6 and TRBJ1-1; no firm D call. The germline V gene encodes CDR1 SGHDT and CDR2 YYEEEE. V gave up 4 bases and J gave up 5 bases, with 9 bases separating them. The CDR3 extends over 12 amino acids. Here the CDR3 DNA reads TGTGCCAGCAGCCTTGGAAGTACTGAAGCTTTCTTT. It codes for CASSLGSTEAFF.

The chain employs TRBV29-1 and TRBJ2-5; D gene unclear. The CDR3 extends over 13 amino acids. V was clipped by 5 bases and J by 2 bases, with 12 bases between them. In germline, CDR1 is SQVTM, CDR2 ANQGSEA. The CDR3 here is CSVTFPAQETQYF. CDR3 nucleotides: TGCAGCGTTACCTTCCCAGCACAAGAGACCCAGTACTTC.

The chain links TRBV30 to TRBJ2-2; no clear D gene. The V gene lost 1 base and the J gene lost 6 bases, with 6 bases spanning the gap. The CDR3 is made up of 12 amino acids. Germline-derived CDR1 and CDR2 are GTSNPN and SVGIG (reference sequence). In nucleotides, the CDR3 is TGTGCCTGGAGTGGAAGGCCCGGGGAGCTGTTTTTT. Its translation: CAWSGRPGELFF.

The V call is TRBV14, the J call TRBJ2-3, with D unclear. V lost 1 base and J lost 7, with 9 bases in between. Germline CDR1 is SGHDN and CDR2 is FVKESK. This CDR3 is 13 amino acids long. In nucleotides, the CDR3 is TGTGCCAGCAGCCAAGGACGGTTGAATACGCAGTATTTT. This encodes CASSQGRLNTQYF.

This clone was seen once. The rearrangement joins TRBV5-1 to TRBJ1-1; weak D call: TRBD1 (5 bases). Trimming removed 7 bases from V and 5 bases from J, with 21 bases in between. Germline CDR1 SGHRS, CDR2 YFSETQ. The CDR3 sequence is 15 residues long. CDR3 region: CASRQSAGRGTEAFF. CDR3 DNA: TGCGCCAGCCGCCAGTCAGCGGGGCGCGGGACTGAAGCTTTCTTT.

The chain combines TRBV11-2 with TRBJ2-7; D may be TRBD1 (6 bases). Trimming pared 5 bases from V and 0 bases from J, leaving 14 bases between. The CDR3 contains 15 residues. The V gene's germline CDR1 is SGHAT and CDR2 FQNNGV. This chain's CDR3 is CASSPHRDFSYEQYF. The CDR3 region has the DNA TGTGCCAGCAGCCCCCACAGGGATTTCTCCTACGAGCAGTACTTC.

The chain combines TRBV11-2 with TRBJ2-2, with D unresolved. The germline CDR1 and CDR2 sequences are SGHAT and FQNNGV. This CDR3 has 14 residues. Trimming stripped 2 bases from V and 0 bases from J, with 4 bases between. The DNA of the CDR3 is TGTGCCAGCAGCTTAATTACGAACACCGGGGAGCTGTTTTTT. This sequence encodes CASSLITNTGELFF.

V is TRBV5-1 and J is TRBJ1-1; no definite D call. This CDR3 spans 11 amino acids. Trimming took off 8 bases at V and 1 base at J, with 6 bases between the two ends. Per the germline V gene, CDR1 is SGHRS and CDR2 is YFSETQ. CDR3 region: CASYSNTEAFF. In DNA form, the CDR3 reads TGCGCCAGTTATTCGAACACTGAAGCTTTCTTT. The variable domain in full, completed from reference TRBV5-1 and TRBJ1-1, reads KAGVTQTPRYLIKTRGQQVTLSCSPISGHRSVSWYQQTPGQGLQFLFEYFSETQRNKGNFPGRFSGRQFSNSRSEMNVSTLELGDSALYLCASYSNTEAFFGQGTRLTVV.

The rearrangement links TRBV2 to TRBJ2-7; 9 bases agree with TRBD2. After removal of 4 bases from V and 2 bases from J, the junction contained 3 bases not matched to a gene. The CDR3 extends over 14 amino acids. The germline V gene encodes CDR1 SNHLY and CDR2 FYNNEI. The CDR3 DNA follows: TGTGCCAGCAGTGGCGGGAGGGGGGCCTACGAGCAGTACTTC. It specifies CASSGGRGAYEQYF.

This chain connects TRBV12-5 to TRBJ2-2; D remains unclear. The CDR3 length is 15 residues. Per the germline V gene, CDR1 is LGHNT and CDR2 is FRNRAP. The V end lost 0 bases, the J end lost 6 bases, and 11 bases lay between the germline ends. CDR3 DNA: TGTGCTAGTGGTTTGGTAGGCTGGTATTCCGGGGAGCTGTTTTTT. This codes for CASGLVGWYSGELFF.

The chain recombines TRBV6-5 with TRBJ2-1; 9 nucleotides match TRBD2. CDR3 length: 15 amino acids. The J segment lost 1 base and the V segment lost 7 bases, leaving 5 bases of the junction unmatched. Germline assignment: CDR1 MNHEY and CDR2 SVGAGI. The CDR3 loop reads CASNGGGASYNEQFF. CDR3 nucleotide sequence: TGTGCCAGCAATGGCGGGGGGGCGTCCTACAATGAGCAGTTCTTC.

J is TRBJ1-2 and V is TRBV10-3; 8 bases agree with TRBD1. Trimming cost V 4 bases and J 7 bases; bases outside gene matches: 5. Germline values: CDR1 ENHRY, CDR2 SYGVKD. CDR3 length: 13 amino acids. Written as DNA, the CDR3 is TGTGCCATCAGTGGTGGCAGGGGGCCTGGCTACACCTTC. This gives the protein CAISGGRGPGYTF.

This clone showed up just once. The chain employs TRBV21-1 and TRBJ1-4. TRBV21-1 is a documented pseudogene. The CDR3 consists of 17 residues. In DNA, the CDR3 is TGTGCCAGCAGCAAAGCGGGGGGAAACCCCACTAATGAAAAACTGTTTTTT. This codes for CASSKAGGNPTNEKLFF.

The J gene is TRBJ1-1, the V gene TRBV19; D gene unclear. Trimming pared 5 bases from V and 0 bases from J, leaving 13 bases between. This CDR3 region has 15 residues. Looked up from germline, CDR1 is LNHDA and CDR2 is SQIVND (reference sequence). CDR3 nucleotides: TGTGCCAGTAGTGGCCGGACGGTGATGAACACTGAAGCTTTCTTT. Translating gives CASSGRTVMNTEAFF. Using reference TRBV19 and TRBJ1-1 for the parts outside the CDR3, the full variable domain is DGGITQSPKYLFRKEGQNVTLSCEQNLNHDAMYWYRQDPGQGLRLIYYSQIVNDFQKGDIAEGYSVSREKKESFPLTVTSAQKNPTAFYLCASSGRTVMNTEAFFGQGTRLTVV.

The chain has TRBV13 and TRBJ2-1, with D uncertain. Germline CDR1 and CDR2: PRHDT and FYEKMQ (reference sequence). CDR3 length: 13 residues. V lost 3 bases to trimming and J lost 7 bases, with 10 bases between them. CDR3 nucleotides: TGTGCCAGCAGCTTCACATCCCCAAATGAGCAGTTCTTC. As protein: CASSFTSPNEQFF. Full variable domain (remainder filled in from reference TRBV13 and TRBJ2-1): AAGVIQSPRHLIKEKRETATLKCYPIPRHDTVYWYQQGPGQDPQFLISFYEKMQSDKGSIPDRFSAQQFSDYHSELNMSSLELGDSALYFCASSFTSPNEQFFGPGTRLTVL.

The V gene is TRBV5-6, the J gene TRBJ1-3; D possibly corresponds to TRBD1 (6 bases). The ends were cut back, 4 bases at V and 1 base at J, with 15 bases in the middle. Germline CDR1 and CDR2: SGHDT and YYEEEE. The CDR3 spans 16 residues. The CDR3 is CASSPQGWRSGNTIYF. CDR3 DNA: TGTGCCAGCAGCCCACAGGGTTGGCGTTCTGGAAACACCATATATTTT.

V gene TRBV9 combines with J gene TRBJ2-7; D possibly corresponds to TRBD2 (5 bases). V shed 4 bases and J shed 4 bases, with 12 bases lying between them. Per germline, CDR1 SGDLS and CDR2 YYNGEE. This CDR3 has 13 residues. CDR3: CASSLRTDYEQYF. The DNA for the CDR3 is TGTGCCAGCAGCCTTCGGACTGATTACGAGCAGTACTTC.

Here the CDR3 reads CASSPGTNEQFF. The CDR3 nucleotides read TGTGCCAGCAGCCCTGGGACGAATGAGCAGTTCTTC. This chain joins TRBV5-6 and TRBJ2-1; tentatively, D is TRBD1 or TRBD2 (5 bases each). From germline, CDR1 is SGHDT and CDR2 YYEEEE. This CDR3 has 12 residues. The ends were cut back, 4 bases at V and 7 bases at J, with 9 bases in the middle.

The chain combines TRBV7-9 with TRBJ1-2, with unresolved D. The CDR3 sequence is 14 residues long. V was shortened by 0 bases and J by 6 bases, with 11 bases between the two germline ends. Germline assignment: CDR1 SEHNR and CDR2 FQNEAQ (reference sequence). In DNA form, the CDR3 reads TGTGCCAGCAGCTTAGCGAGATGGAAGGATGGCTACACCTTC. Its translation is CASSLARWKDGYTF.

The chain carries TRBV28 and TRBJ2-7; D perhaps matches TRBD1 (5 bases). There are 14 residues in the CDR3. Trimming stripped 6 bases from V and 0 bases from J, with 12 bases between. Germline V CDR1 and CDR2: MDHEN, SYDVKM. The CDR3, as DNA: TGTGCCAGCAGCCGACAGCCCAACTCCTACGAGCAGTACTTC. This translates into CASSRQPNSYEQYF. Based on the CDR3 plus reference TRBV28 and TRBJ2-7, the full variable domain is DVKVTQSSRYLVKRTGEKVFLECVQDMDHENMFWYRQDPGLGLRLIYFSYDVKMKEKGDIPEGYSVSREKKERFSLILESASTNQTSMYLCASSRQPNSYEQYFGPGTRLTVT.

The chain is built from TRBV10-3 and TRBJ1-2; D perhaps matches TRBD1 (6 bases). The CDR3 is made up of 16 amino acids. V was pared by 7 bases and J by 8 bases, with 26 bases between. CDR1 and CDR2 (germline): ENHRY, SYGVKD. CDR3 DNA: TGTGCCATCACTGGGGGGCAGGGCGTTGGTTCGTGGGGCTACACCTTC. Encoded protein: CAITGGQGVGSWGYTF.

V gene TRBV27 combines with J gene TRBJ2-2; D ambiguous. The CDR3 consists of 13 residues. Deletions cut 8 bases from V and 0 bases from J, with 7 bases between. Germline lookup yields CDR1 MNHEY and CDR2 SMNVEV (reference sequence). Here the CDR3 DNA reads TGTGCCAGCGAGGCGACGAACACCGGGGAGCTGTTTTTT. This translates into CASEATNTGELFF.

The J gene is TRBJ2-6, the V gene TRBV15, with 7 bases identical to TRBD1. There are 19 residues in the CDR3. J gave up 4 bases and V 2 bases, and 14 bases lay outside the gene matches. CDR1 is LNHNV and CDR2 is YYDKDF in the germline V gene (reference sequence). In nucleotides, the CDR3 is TGTGCCACCAGCAGACCCTGGGACAGCCCACTGGGGGGGGCCAACGTCCTGACTTTC. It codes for CATSRPWDSPLGGANVLTF.

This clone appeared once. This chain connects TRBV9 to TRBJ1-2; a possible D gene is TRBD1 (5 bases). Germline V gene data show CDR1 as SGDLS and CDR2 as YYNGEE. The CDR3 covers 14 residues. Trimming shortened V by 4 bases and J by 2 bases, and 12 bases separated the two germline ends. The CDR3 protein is CASSLAGENYGYTF. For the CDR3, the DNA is TGTGCCAGCAGCCTCGCGGGGGAGAACTATGGCTACACCTTC.

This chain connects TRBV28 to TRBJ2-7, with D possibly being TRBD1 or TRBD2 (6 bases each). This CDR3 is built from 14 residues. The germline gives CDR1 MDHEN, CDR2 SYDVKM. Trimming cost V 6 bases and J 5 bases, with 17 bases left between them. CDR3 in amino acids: CASSRGRGPDEQYF. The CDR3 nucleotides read TGTGCCAGCAGCCGGGGACGGGGGCCCGACGAGCAGTACTTC.